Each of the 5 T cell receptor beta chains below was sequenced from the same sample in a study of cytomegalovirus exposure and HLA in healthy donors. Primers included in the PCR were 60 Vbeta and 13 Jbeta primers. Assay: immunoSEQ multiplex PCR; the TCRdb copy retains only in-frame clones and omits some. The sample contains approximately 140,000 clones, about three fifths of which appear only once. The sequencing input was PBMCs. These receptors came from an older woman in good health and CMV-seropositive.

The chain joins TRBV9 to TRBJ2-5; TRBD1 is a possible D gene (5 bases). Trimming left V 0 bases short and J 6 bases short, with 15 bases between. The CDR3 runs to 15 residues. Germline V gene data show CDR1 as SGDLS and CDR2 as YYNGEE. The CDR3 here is CASSVGFQGLQTQYF. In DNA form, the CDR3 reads TGTGCCAGCAGCGTAGGGTTTCAGGGCTTACAGACCCAGTACTTC.

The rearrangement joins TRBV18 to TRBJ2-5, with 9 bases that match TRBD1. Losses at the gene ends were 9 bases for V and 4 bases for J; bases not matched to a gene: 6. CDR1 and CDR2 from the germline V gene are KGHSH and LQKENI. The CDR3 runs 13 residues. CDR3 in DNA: TGTGCCAGTCAGCCGGGACAGGGAGAGACCCAGTACTTC. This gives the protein CASQPGQGETQYF. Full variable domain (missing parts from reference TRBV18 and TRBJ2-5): NAGVMQNPRHLVRRRGQEARLRCSPMKGHSHVYWYRQLPEEGLKFMVYLQKENIIDESGMPKERFSAEFPKEGPSILRIQQVVRGDSAAYFCASQPGQGETQYFGPGTRLLVL.

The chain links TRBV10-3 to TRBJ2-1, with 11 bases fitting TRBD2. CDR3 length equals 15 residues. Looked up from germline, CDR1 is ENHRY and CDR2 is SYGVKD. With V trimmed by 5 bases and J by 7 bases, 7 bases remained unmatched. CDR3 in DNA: TGTGCCATCAGTAAGGGACTAGCGGAGGGGAATGAGCAGTTCTTC. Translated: CAISKGLAEGNEQFF.

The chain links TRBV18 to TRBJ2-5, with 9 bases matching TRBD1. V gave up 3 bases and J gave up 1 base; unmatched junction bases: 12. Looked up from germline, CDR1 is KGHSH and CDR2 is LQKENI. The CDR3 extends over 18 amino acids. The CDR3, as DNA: TGTGCCAGCTCACCTGATACTCGGGACAGGGTCCTCCAAGAGACCCAGTACTTC. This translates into CASSPDTRDRVLQETQYF.

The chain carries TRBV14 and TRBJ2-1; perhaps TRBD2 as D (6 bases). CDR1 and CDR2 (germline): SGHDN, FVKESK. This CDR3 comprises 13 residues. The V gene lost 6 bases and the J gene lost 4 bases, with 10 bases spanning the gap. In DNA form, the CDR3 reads TGTGCCAGCAGACTCGGGAGATACAATGAGCAGTTCTTC. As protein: CASRLGRYNEQFF.